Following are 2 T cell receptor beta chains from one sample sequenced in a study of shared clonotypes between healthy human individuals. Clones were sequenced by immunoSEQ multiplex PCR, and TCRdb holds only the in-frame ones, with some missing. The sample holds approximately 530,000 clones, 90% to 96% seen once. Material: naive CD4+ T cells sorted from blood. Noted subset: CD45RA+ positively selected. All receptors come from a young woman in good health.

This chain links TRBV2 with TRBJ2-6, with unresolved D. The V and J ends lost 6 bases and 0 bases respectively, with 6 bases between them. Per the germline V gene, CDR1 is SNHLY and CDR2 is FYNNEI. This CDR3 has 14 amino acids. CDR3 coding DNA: TGTGCCAGCAGGGCTAGCTCTGGGGCCAACGTCCTGACTTTC. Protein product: CASRASSGANVLTF.

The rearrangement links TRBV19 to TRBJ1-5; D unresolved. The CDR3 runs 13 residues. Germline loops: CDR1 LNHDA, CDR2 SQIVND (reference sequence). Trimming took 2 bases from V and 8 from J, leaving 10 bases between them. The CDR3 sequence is CASSINPGEPQHF. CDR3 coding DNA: TGTGCCAGTAGTATAAACCCCGGGGAGCCCCAGCATTTT.